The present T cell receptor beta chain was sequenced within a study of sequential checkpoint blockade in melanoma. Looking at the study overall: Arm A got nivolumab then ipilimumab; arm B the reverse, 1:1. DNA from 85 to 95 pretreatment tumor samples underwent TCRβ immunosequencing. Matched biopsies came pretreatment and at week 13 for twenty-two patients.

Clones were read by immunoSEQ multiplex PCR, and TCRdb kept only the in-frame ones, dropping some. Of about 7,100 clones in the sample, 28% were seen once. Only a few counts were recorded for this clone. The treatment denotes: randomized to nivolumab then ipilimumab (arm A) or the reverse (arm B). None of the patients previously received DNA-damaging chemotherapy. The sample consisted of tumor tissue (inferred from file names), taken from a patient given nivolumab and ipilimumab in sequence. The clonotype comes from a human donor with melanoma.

The CDR3 sequence is CASSPLGSSYEQYF. The CDR3, as DNA: TGTGCCAGCAGTCCCCTAGGAAGCTCCTACGAGCAGTACTTC. This chain links TRBV6-8 with TRBJ2-7; D ambiguous. The CDR3 sequence is 14 residues long. The germline V and J ends were trimmed by 5 bases and 0 bases, with 11 bases remaining between them. Germline loops: CDR1 MNHGY, CDR2 SAAAGT.